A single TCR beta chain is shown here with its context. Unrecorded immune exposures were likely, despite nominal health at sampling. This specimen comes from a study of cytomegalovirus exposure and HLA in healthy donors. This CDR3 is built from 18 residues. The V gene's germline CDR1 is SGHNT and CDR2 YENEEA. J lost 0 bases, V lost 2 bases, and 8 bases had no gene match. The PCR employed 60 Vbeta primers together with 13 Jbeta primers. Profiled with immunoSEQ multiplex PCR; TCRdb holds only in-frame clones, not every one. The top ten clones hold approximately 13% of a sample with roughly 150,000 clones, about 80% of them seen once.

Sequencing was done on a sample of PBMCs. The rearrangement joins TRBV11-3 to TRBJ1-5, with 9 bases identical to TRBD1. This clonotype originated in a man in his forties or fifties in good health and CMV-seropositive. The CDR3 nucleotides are TGTGCCAGCAGCTTACTCCCGGACAGGGGAATTAGCAATCAGCCCCAGCATTTT. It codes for CASSLLPDRGISNQPQHF.